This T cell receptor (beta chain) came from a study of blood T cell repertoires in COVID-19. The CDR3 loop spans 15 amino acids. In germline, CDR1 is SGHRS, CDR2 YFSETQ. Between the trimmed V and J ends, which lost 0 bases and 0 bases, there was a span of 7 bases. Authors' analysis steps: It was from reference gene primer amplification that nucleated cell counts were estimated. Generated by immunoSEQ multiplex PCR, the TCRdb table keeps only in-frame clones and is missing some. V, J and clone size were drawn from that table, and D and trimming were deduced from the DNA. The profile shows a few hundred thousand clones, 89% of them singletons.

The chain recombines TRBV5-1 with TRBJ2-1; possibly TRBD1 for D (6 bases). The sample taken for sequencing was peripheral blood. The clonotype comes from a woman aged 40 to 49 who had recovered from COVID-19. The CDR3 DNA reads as TGCGCCAGCAGCTTGGAACAGGGCTCCTACAATGAGCAGTTCTTC. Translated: CASSLEQGSYNEQFF.